This entry is about one T cell receptor beta chain. The data belong to a study of blood T cell repertoires in COVID-19. Whole-study context: Sites across the United States, Italy and Spain contributed samples from acute and convalescent COVID-19.

Libraries were prepared by immunoSEQ multiplex PCR; TCRdb keeps only in-frame clonotypes and omits some of them. The table records approximately 100,000 clones, roughly nine tenths of them present only once. This TCR came from an elderly woman with active COVID-19. Sequencing used peripheral blood.

The CDR3 DNA reads TGTGCCAGCAGCCCGCGGCCCCAAGAGACCCAGTACTTC. Its protein product is CASSPRPQETQYF. The V and J genes are TRBV7-3 and TRBJ2-5; no firm D call. The CDR3 has 13 residues. CDR1 SGHTA and CDR2 FQGTGA come from the germline V gene. V lost 5 bases and J 1 base, leaving 8 bases between the germline ends.